This T cell receptor beta chain comes out of a study of T cell responses to AZD1222 COVID-19 vaccine. This CDR3 is 14 amino acids long. Trimming took off 3 bases at V and 3 bases at J, with 12 bases between the two ends. Germline V CDR1 and CDR2: KGHSH, LQKENI. Profiling relied on immunoSEQ multiplex PCR, and the TCRdb table lists in-frame clones only, not all of them. The repertoire consists of roughly 96,000 clones, with 89% occurring once and the leading ten covering under 2%. Comments on this clone: Its antigen is unidentified.

Study results and limitations: Following two doses of AZD1222, Spike-specific TCR breadth and depth rose. Distributed over spike, vaccine-associated CD4 TCRs predominated at 160-218 and 743-854.

V and J are TRBV18 and TRBJ2-7; D uncertain. Sequences were derived from peripheral blood, sampled on day 0 of AZD1222 vaccination. The sequence was collected from an adult in good health. The CDR3 nucleotides read TGTGCCAGCTCACCCTCGATTCGAGGCTACGAGCAGTACTTC. Translating gives CASSPSIRGYEQYF.